This TCR beta chain was sequenced for a study of OX40 agonist ivuxolimab in advanced cancers. Broadly, across the study: The costimulatory receptor OX40 (CD134) was targeted by ivuxolimab, a fully human IgG2 agonistic monoclonal antibody. Intravenous ivuxolimab was administered to patients every 2 weeks at six dose levels: 0.01, 0.1, 0.3, 1.5, 3 and 10 mg/kg. Of the roughly 50 dose-escalation patients, hepatocellular carcinoma was present in 19, melanoma in around 15, renal cell carcinoma in 9 and head and neck cancer in 9. In the dose-escalation cohort, 82.7% of patients were male, and the mean age was roughly 56 years with a range of roughly 23 to 90. Prior anti-PD-1, anti-PD-L1 or anti-CTLA-4 therapy was permitted, and checkpoint inhibitors had been received by around 39% of dose-escalation patients. Partial responses occurred in three dose-escalation patients: two with cutaneous melanoma and one with hepatocellular carcinoma. The purpose of peripheral TCRbeta sequencing was to test whether ivuxolimab changed TCR sequence diversity and led to clonal T-cell expansion. The paper covers the monotherapy dose-escalation part of the phase I ivuxolimab trial, which included N ≈ 50 patients. What the study reported, not specific to this receptor: At doses of 0.1 to 3.0 mg/kg, clonal expansion of both CD4+ and CD8+ T cells in blood was seen between baseline and week 6. Low levels of normalized T-cell clonal expansion were also seen in some patients who did not respond. In the 0.1-3.0 mg/kg groups, partial responders were among the patients with the lowest normalized peripheral clonal expansion, particularly in CD8+ T cells. On average, CD8+ T cells showed more expanded clones than CD4+ T cells after ivuxolimab. The antigen specificity of the peripheral T cells that underwent clonal expansion was not determined.

Genomic DNA was extracted from sorted cells for sequencing of the TCRbeta CDR3 region. TCRbeta CDR3 regions were sequenced using the immunoSEQ Assay. TCRdb took this table from immuneACCESS and kept in-frame rearrangements with V and J called. Such tables lack part of the clones; where checked against another copy, unresolved V genes explain under half of the gap, and the rest is unexplained. The sample table holds about 94,000 clones, of which around 87% were seen once. The leading ten clones occupy 0.31% of the sample. The trial excluded patients who had a history of autoimmune disease or were on systemic immunosuppression. Peripheral blood for TCR sequencing was collected from all dose cohorts at baseline, on cycle 4 day 1, and on cycle 7 day 1. Samples were obtained from an open-label, multicenter, first-in-human phase I dose-escalation trial of ivuxolimab. The trial enrolled adults with locally advanced or metastatic head and neck squamous cell, hepatocellular, melanoma or renal cell carcinoma. CD4+ and CD8+ T cells were sorted separately from peripheral blood before TCR sequencing.

The V end loses 6 bases and the J end loses 4 bases, and a stretch of 7 bases separates them. The CDR3 covers 11 residues, taking in both the cysteine and the phenylalanine. This entry keeps only the CDR3 DNA: 33 bases, framed from base 1. The germline V gene gives CDR1 as MNHEY and CDR2 as SVGAGI. Turning to this clone: The clone's antigen remains unknown. No base quality values were provided; no much bigger clone lies one nucleotide off.

The sequence joins TRBV6-5 to TRBJ2-7; no D gene can be assigned with confidence. The clonotype originates from an adult with an advanced solid tumor such as melanoma, head and neck, liver or kidney cancer. The source material was CD4+ or CD8+ T cells sorted from blood, sampled in a trial of the OX40 agonist ivuxolimab. This receptor carries the CDR3 CASSQIYEQYF. The nucleotides are TGTGCCAGCAGCCAAATATACGAGCAGTACTTC.